This paragraph covers one TCR beta chain sequence. These data are taken from a study of OX40 agonist ivuxolimab in advanced cancers. Study-level background: Patients received ivuxolimab, an intravenous treatment, every 2 weeks at 0.01 to 10 mg/kg.

CDR3 length equals 13 residues. Germline values: CDR1 SGHDN, CDR2 FVKESK. V lost 2 bases to trimming and J lost 6 bases, with 11 bases between them. Clones were sequenced by immunoSEQ multiplex PCR, and TCRdb holds only the in-frame ones, with some missing. The data show about 68,000 clones, about 89% seen once. The sequence was obtained from an adult with an advanced solid tumor such as melanoma, head and neck, liver or kidney cancer. Sample: CD4+ or CD8+ T cells sorted from blood, taken in a trial of the OX40 agonist ivuxolimab. The chain combines TRBV14 with TRBJ2-7; a possible D gene is TRBD2 (5 bases). CDR3 bases: TGTGCCAGCAGCCAAACCCTACGGGGCGAGCAGTACTTC. As protein: CASSQTLRGEQYF.